One and the same sample provided the 31 T cell receptor beta chains below, sequenced in a study of blood T cell repertoires in COVID-19. Measured with immunoSEQ multiplex PCR; TCRdb has only the in-frame clones, and not every one. The sample has over 100,000 clones; about 88% are singletons. Sequencing was done on a sample of peripheral blood. Source of these receptors: a man in his forties with acute or convalescent COVID-19.

In this sample, this clone turned up once. The gene calls are TRBV28 and TRBJ1-5, with 10 bases aligning to TRBD1. From germline, CDR1 is MDHEN and CDR2 SYDVKM. V shed 5 bases and J 4 bases; nucleotides not matched to a gene: 11. This CDR3 region has 17 residues. CDR3 sequence: CASSRDRGPYGNQPQHF. In DNA form, the CDR3 reads TGTGCCAGCAGTCGGGACAGGGGACCCTACGGGAATCAGCCCCAGCATTTT.

The gene calls are TRBV30 and TRBJ1-2; D gene uncertain. CDR3 length: 14 amino acids. Germline V gene lookup returns CDR1 GTSNPN and CDR2 SVGIG (reference sequence). The ends were cut back, 6 bases at V and 1 base at J, with 15 bases in the middle. CDR3 nucleotides: TGTGCCTGTCCCGGAGGCCAGCATAACTATGGCTACACCTTC. Protein: CACPGGQHNYGYTF.

The rearrangement links TRBV15 to TRBJ1-5, with a tentative D call TRBD1 (5 bases). The germline V and J ends were trimmed by 0 bases and 6 bases, with 15 bases remaining between them. The CDR3 consists of 16 residues. Germline values: CDR1 LNHNV, CDR2 YYDKDF (reference sequence). The CDR3 sequence: CATSRDRGRETQPQHF. In DNA, the CDR3 is TGTGCCACCAGCAGAGATCGCGGCAGGGAAACTCAGCCCCAGCATTTT.

V is TRBV1 and J is TRBJ2-5; the table assigns TRBD2, which was not confirmed against the DNA. TRBV1 counts as a pseudogene. This CDR3 is 17 amino acids long. CDR3 in amino acids: CTSSQDLGGWDQETQYF. The CDR3 DNA sequence: TGCACCAGCAGCCAAGATCTCGGGGGGTGGGACCAAGAGACCCAGTACTTC.

The rearrangement links TRBV19 to TRBJ2-1; 12 positions agree with TRBD1. Trimming at V came to 6 bases and at J to 6 bases, leaving 12 bases not matched to a gene. Looked up from germline, CDR1 is LNHDA and CDR2 is SQIVND (reference sequence). The CDR3 runs 17 residues. CDR3 amino acids: CASSLQGDRGRVNEQFF. CDR3 in DNA: TGTGCCAGTAGCCTACAAGGGGACAGGGGGCGCGTCAATGAGCAGTTCTTC.

The chain couples TRBV5-1 to TRBJ2-3; 7 bases align to TRBD1. V gave up 3 bases and J gave up 2 bases; unmatched junction bases: 3. The CDR3 loop spans 14 amino acids. CDR1 and CDR2 from the germline V gene are SGHRS and YFSETQ. The CDR3 sequence: CASSSGTATDTQYF. The CDR3 DNA follows: TGCGCCAGCAGCTCCGGGACAGCCACAGATACGCAGTATTTT.

V and J are TRBV2 and TRBJ2-7; 8 bases are shared with TRBD1. With V trimmed by 6 bases and J by 4 bases, 11 bases remained unmatched. Germline assignment: CDR1 SNHLY and CDR2 FYNNEI. The CDR3 length is 15 residues. DNA for the CDR3: TGTGCCAGCAGCAGGGGGCAGCTGATAGGGTACGAGCAGTACTTC. Translated: CASSRGQLIGYEQYF.

V and J are TRBV21-1 and TRBJ1-3; the tabulated D call, TRBD1, remains unverified against the DNA. TRBV21-1 is tagged as a pseudogene. The CDR3 sequence is 15 residues long. CDR3 region: CASSKAGTDGNTIYF. The CDR3 DNA follows: TGTGCCAGCAGCAAAGCAGGGACAGACGGAAACACCATATATTTT.

This rearrangement joins TRBV28 to TRBJ2-1; 10 bases fit TRBD2. Germline V gene sequence: CDR1 MDHEN, CDR2 SYDVKM. The CDR3 runs 16 residues. V lost 4 bases and J lost 9; bases outside the gene matches: 12. CDR3 residues: CASSSRGAGGRGEQFF. The CDR3 DNA sequence: TGTGCCAGCAGTTCCCGGGGAGCGGGAGGGCGGGGTGAGCAGTTCTTC.

The CDR3, as DNA: TGTGCCAGCAGTTCCCGGGACAGTAACAATCAGCCCCAGCATTTT. It yields the protein CASSSRDSNNQPQHF. The chain carries TRBV27 and TRBJ1-5, with 7 bases aligning to TRBD1. The V gene's germline CDR1 is MNHEY and CDR2 SMNVEV (reference sequence). The length of the CDR3 is 15 residues. The junction had 6 bases not matched to a gene; V was cut back by 4 bases and J by 3 bases.

In nucleotides, the CDR3 is TGTGCCAGCAGGCTACAGGGTGTGGGTGAAAAACTGTTTTTT. This sequence encodes CASRLQGVGEKLFF. This sequence joins TRBV2 and TRBJ1-4; D possibly corresponds to TRBD1 (6 bases). CDR1 and CDR2 from the germline V gene are SNHLY and FYNNEI. Trimming left V 6 bases short and J 7 bases short, with 15 bases between. The CDR3 is made up of 14 amino acids.

The CDR3 DNA sequence: TGTGCCAGCAGCCCCCGGGACAGTTTATATGGCTACACCTTC. Its translation: CASSPRDSLYGYTF. The chain joins TRBV6-5 to TRBJ1-2, with 7 bases that match TRBD1. V lost 6 bases to trimming and J lost 5 bases; unmatched junction nucleotides: 9. The CDR3 is made up of 14 amino acids. CDR1 and CDR2 (germline): MNHEY, SVGAGI.

The V call is TRBV21-1, the J call TRBJ2-7; TRBD1, as called in the table, went unchecked against the DNA. TRBV21-1 is designated a pseudogene. This CDR3 spans 18 amino acids. CDR3 region: CASSLQRRAGTGNYEQYF. CDR3 nucleotide sequence: TGTGCCAGCAGCCTCCAAAGACGCGCCGGGACAGGGAACTACGAGCAGTACTTC.

This chain joins TRBV9 and TRBJ2-2, with D possibly matching TRBD2 (6 bases). The CDR3 contains 13 residues. Germline loops: CDR1 SGDLS, CDR2 YYNGEE. V shed 4 bases and J shed 6 bases, with 10 bases lying between them. The CDR3 coding sequence is TGTGCCAGCAGCCCGGGGGTGGCCGGGGAGCTGTTTTTT. This gives the protein CASSPGVAGELFF.

With respect to this clone: The same CDR3 also results from other DNA sequences found in this sample. This chain uses TRBV27 with TRBJ1-1, with 7 bases lining up with TRBD1. The CDR3 totals 14 residues. J lost 1 base, V lost 6 bases, and 5 bases had no gene match. Germline CDR1 reads MNHEY; CDR2 reads SMNVEV (reference sequence). The CDR3 reads CASSTQGGNTEAFF. For the CDR3, the DNA is TGTGCCAGCAGCACCCAGGGGGGGAACACTGAAGCTTTCTTT.

The gene calls are TRBV16 and TRBJ2-1; tentatively, D is TRBD1 (7 bases). In germline, CDR1 is KGHSY, CDR2 FQNENV. The CDR3 spans 15 residues. The ends were cut back, 2 bases at V and 2 bases at J, with 10 bases in the middle. This CDR3 is CASSQQGGPYNEQFF. The CDR3 DNA sequence: TGTGCCAGCAGCCAACAGGGGGGCCCCTACAATGAGCAGTTCTTC.

This chain connects TRBV7-2 to TRBJ2-7; D perhaps matches TRBD2 (6 bases). Germline values: CDR1 SGHTA, CDR2 FQGNSA. The CDR3 spans 15 residues. V gave up 4 bases and J gave up 2 bases, with 15 bases separating them. Written as DNA, the CDR3 is TGTGCCAGCAGCTCGAGTTCGGGGGATCCCTACGAGCAGTACTTC. Translation gives CASSSSSGDPYEQYF.

The V call is TRBV5-1, the J call TRBJ2-7, with D possibly being TRBD2 (8 bases). V lost 5 bases, J lost 1 base, and 19 bases lay in between. Germline assignment: CDR1 SGHRS and CDR2 YFSETQ. This CDR3 is built from 16 residues. The CDR3 DNA sequence: TGCGCCAGCAGGACAGGGCCAGCGGGAGTGTCCTACGAGCAGTACTTC. Protein: CASRTGPAGVSYEQYF.

The chain has TRBV28 and TRBJ2-7, with a tentative D call TRBD1 (6 bases). V gave up 4 bases and J gave up 6 bases, with 19 bases separating them. The germline gives CDR1 MDHEN, CDR2 SYDVKM. CDR3 length equals 15 residues. CDR3 DNA: TGTGCCAGCAGTTCTTGGGACCCGACAGGCCTCGAGCAGTACTTC. This gives the protein CASSSWDPTGLEQYF. The full variable domain, in which reference TRBV28 and TRBJ2-7 provide the parts outside the CDR3, is DVKVTQSSRYLVKRTGEKVFLECVQDMDHENMFWYRQDPGLGLRLIYFSYDVKMKEKGDIPEGYSVSREKKERFSLILESASTNQTSMYLCASSSWDPTGLEQYFGPGTRLTVT.

The chain has TRBV13 and TRBJ2-1; D is ambiguous. Germline V gene data show CDR1 as PRHDT and CDR2 as FYEKMQ (reference sequence). Trimming removed 0 bases at V and 6 bases at J, with 9 bases between. The CDR3 has 14 amino acids. The CDR3 sequence: CASSLGHLSNEQFF. DNA for the CDR3: TGTGCCAGCAGCTTAGGACATCTGTCCAATGAGCAGTTCTTC.

The genes are TRBV25-1 and TRBJ2-1, with TRBD1 matching over 9 bases. Per germline, CDR1 MGHDK and CDR2 SYGVNS. The CDR3 runs 15 residues. J lost 7 bases, V lost 0 bases, and 4 bases had no gene match. CDR3 loop: CASSEYGTGLNEQFF. CDR3 bases: TGTGCCAGCAGTGAATATGGGACAGGGCTAAATGAGCAGTTCTTC.

The chain is built from TRBV2 and TRBJ1-2; D ambiguous. V dropped 4 bases and J dropped 4 bases, with 10 bases sitting between them. Germline-derived CDR1 and CDR2 are SNHLY and FYNNEI. The CDR3 totals 13 residues. This CDR3 is CASSVVGSYGYTF. The DNA for the CDR3 is TGTGCCAGCAGTGTGGTCGGGTCCTATGGCTACACCTTC.

The chain joins TRBV19 to TRBJ2-1; perhaps TRBD2 as D (6 bases). CDR3 length equals 14 residues. Germline values: CDR1 LNHDA, CDR2 SQIVND (reference sequence). The V end lost 1 base, the J end lost 6 bases, and 10 bases lay between the germline ends. DNA for the CDR3: TGTGCCAGTAGTATAGGAGGGAGGACCAATGAGCAGTTCTTC. This translates into CASSIGGRTNEQFF. The full variable domain, rest sourced from reference TRBV19 and TRBJ2-1, is DGGITQSPKYLFRKEGQNVTLSCEQNLNHDAMYWYRQDPGQGLRLIYYSQIVNDFQKGDIAEGYSVSREKKESFPLTVTSAQKNPTAFYLCASSIGGRTNEQFFGPGTRLTVL.

The V call is TRBV27, the J call TRBJ1-2, with TRBD1 matching 10 bases. This CDR3 has 15 residues. Germline V gives CDR1 MNHEY, CDR2 SMNVEV (reference sequence). Trimming cost V 1 base and J 8 bases; bases outside gene matches: 7. CDR3 region: CASSLYGTGVDGYTF. Here the CDR3 DNA reads TGTGCCAGCAGTTTATATGGGACAGGGGTAGACGGCTACACCTTC.

This clone has more than one count but fewer than ten. The genes are TRBV29-1 and TRBJ1-1; 9 bases align to TRBD1. The length of the CDR3 is 13 residues. After removal of 7 bases from V and 1 base from J, the junction contained 4 bases not matched to a gene. From germline, CDR1 is SQVTM and CDR2 ANQGSEA. This chain's CDR3 is CSADRGTNTEAFF. As DNA, the CDR3 is TGCAGCGCCGACAGGGGGACGAACACTGAAGCTTTCTTT.

The genes are TRBV3-1 (or the pseudogene TRBV3-2) and TRBJ2-5; D might be TRBD1 (6 bases). The V end was cut by 8 bases, the J end by 5 bases, with 21 bases between. This CDR3 contains 15 residues. Germline CDR1 LGHDT, CDR2 YNNKEL (reference sequence). CDR3 amino acids: CASGTGTPTGETQYF. The DNA of the CDR3 is TGTGCCAGCGGAACCGGGACACCCACGGGGGAGACCCAGTACTTC.

The chain employs TRBV2 and TRBJ2-5; 9 bases line up with TRBD1. Per the germline V gene, CDR1 is SNHLY and CDR2 is FYNNEI. V shed 7 bases and J 6 bases; nucleotides not matched to a gene: 9. This CDR3 is 14 amino acids long. The CDR3 DNA reads as TGTGCCAGCAAGTTTAGGACAGGGGCAAAGACCCAGTACTTC. This encodes CASKFRTGAKTQYF. The entire variable domain, with the rest obtained from reference TRBV2 and TRBJ2-5, is as follows: EPEVTQTPSHQVTQMGQEVILRCVPISNHLYFYWYRQILGQKVEFLVSFYNNEISEKSEIFDDQFSVERPDGSNFTLKIRSTKLEDSAMYFCASKFRTGAKTQYFGPGTRLLVL.

This chain uses TRBV18 with TRBJ2-7; 9 bases fit TRBD2. V trimming: 3 bases; J trimming: 3 bases; junction bases outside the gene matches: 3. This CDR3 comprises 14 residues. Germline V gene sequence: CDR1 KGHSH, CDR2 LQKENI. CDR3 region: CASSPAGGLYEQYF. CDR3 in DNA: TGTGCCAGCTCACCGGCGGGAGGGCTCTACGAGCAGTACTTC.

This rearrangement joins TRBV30 to TRBJ2-7; D is unclear. Germline CDR1 is GTSNPN and CDR2 is SVGIG (reference sequence). The length of the CDR3 is 12 residues. V gave up 0 bases and J gave up 3 bases, with 6 bases separating them. CDR3 amino acids: CAWSVFSYEQYF. CDR3 bases: TGTGCCTGGAGTGTATTCAGCTACGAGCAGTACTTC.

This chain joins TRBV4-2 and TRBJ2-2; D is ambiguous. Germline V lookup: CDR1 LGHNA, CDR2 YNFKEQ. Trimming pared 4 bases from V and 4 bases from J, leaving 13 bases between. This CDR3 region has 15 residues. The CDR3 sequence is CASSRAGASTGELFF. CDR3 coding DNA: TGTGCCAGCAGCCGGGCAGGTGCGAGCACCGGGGAGCTGTTTTTT.

This clone has more than one count but fewer than ten. The chain joins TRBV10-1 to TRBJ2-7, with TRBD2 identical over 9 bases. Germline V gives CDR1 WNHNN, CDR2 SYGVQD (reference sequence). The J segment lost 6 bases and the V segment lost 5 bases, leaving 11 bases of the junction unmatched. This CDR3 spans 15 amino acids. The CDR3 nucleotides read TGCGCCAGCAGTAGGAGTCTAGCGGGATCGGTCGAGCAGTACTTC. Protein: CASSRSLAGSVEQYF.